This T cell receptor (beta chain) was sequenced during a study of T cell responses to AZD1222 COVID-19 vaccine. Points from the study as a whole: Among vaccine-associated CD4 TCRs, coverage spanned spike, with dominance at 160-218 and 743-854.

This clone has just one count. Its cognate antigen is unknown. This table comes from immunoSEQ multiplex PCR, and its TCRdb copy is limited to in-frame clones, with some not included. The repertoire holds some 95,000 clones, with over 85% as singletons. This clonotype originated in an adult in good health. The sequencing used peripheral blood, collected on day 0 of MenACWY control vaccination.

In DNA, the CDR3 is TGTGCCAGCAGCCTGGGGGCCAAGAGGGCTGGCTACACCTTC. Translated: CASSLGAKRAGYTF. V gene TRBV14 combines with J gene TRBJ1-2, with D maybe TRBD1 (6 bases). This CDR3 comprises 14 residues. Germline CDR1 and CDR2: SGHDN and FVKESK. Trimming took 4 bases from V and 7 from J, leaving 16 bases between them.